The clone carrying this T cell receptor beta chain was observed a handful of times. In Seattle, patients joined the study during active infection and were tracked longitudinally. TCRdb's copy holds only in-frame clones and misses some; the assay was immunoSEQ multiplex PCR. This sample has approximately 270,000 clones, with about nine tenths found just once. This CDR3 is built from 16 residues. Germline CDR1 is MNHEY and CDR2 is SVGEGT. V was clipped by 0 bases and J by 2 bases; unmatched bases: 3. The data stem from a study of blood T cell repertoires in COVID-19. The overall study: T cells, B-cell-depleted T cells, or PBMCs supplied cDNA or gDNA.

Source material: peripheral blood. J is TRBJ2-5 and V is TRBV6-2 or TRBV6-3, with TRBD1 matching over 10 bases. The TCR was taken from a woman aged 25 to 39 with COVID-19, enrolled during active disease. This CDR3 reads CASSYSLDRGQETQYF. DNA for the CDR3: TGTGCCAGCAGTTACTCATTGGACAGGGGGCAAGAGACCCAGTACTTC.